This TCR beta chain comes out of a study of immune cell composition in non-small cell lung cancer. Study overall: Most cases were lung adenocarcinoma or squamous cell carcinoma. Whole-study findings and limits: Overall clonality, unlike maximal tumour-associated clone frequency, did not predict TIL reactivity. No significant correlation existed between pack-years smoked and tumour clonality.

Details on this clone: The antigen remains unidentified.

Assay: immunoSEQ multiplex PCR; the TCRdb copy retains only in-frame clones and omits some. The sample shows some 3,500 clones, 60% to 85% of them seen only once. With 0 bases removed from V and 7 bases from J, the gap between germline ends came to 12 bases. The CDR3 spans 14 residues. Per the germline V gene, CDR1 is KGHSH and CDR2 is LQKENI. The sequencing input was lung tumor tissue. This chain links TRBV18 with TRBJ1-2; tentatively, D is TRBD1 (5 bases). The receptor was isolated from a human donor with non-small cell lung cancer. CDR3 sequence: CASSPPVGAGGYTF. As DNA, the CDR3 is TGTGCCAGCTCACCACCGGTAGGGGCCGGTGGCTACACCTTC.